This T cell receptor (beta chain) is drawn from a study of cytomegalovirus exposure and HLA in healthy donors. Researchers ran the PCR with 60 Vbeta and 13 Jbeta primers. The data were produced by immunoSEQ multiplex PCR, yet TCRdb's version contains in-frame clones alone and is incomplete. The profile shows approximately 170,000 clones, 70% to 75% of them singletons. Trimming took off 5 bases at V and 2 bases at J, with 18 bases between the two ends. Germline lookup yields CDR1 SGHTA and CDR2 FQGNSA. This CDR3 comprises 16 residues. Sequencing input: PBMCs. The clonotype originates from a man under 40 in good health and CMV-seropositive. V usage is TRBV7-2 and J usage is TRBJ2-5, with a tentative D call TRBD1 (6 bases). CDR3 region: CASSKQPGTPQETQYF. Here the CDR3 DNA reads TGTGCCAGCAGCAAGCAGCCCGGGACACCACAAGAGACCCAGTACTTC.